The clone carrying this TCR beta chain has a single count. Original analysis: Nucleated cell number was recorded as an estimate derived from reference gene primer amplification. Profiling relied on immunoSEQ multiplex PCR, and the TCRdb table lists in-frame clones only, not all of them. V and J calls and clone size are those listed in that table; D and trimming were worked out from the DNA. The repertoire holds some 460,000 clones, with about 89% as singletons. The entry originates in a study of blood T cell repertoires in COVID-19. Overall study context: The origin of the acute and convalescent COVID-19 samples was the United States, Italy and Spain. T cells, B-cell-depleted T cells, or PBMCs provided the cDNA or gDNA that served as material.

Trimming left V 8 bases short and J 0 bases short, with 10 bases between. The CDR3 sequence is 14 residues long. Per germline, CDR1 MDHEN and CDR2 SYDVKM. The clonotype originates from a woman in her thirties with acute or convalescent COVID-19. This chain connects TRBV28 to TRBJ1-4, with unresolved D. The sequenced sample was peripheral blood. Here the CDR3 reads CASLEGATNEKLFF. Written as DNA, the CDR3 is TGTGCCAGCTTAGAGGGCGCAACTAATGAAAAACTGTTTTTT.